A single sample is the source of the 13 T cell receptor beta chains below, sequenced in a study of T cell responses to AZD1222 COVID-19 vaccine. Method: immunoSEQ multiplex PCR; TCRdb's copy keeps in-frame clones and lacks some. The table includes 110,000 to 150,000 clones, about nine tenths detected once. Sequenced here: peripheral blood, sampled on day 0 of AZD1222 vaccination. Receptors originate from an adult in good health.

This chain uses TRBV30 with TRBJ1-2, with D unresolved. CDR3 length equals 13 residues. Looked up from germline, CDR1 is GTSNPN and CDR2 is SVGIG (reference sequence). V shed 0 bases and J shed 8 bases, with 13 bases lying between them. The CDR3 nucleotides read TGTGCCTGGAGTGTAGAAAGGAGGTCCGGCTACACCTTC. Protein product: CAWSVERRSGYTF.

The chain employs TRBV27 and TRBJ2-7; the D is unclear. The germline V gene encodes CDR1 MNHEY and CDR2 SMNVEV (reference sequence). The CDR3 length is 14 residues. Trimming shortened V by 2 bases and J by 3 bases, and 11 bases separated the two germline ends. The CDR3 DNA sequence: TGTGCCAGCAGTTTAGTAGGGCTGCACTACGAGCAGTACTTC. Encoded protein: CASSLVGLHYEQYF.

The chain uses TRBV3-1 (or the pseudogene TRBV3-2) and TRBJ1-1; no clear D. Trimming took off 1 base at V and 5 bases at J, with 8 bases between the two ends. CDR3 length: 13 residues. In germline, CDR1 is LGHDT, CDR2 YNNKEL (reference sequence). CDR3 nucleotides: TGTGCCAGCAGCCAAGTTACACAGACTGAAGCTTTCTTT. Protein sequence: CASSQVTQTEAFF.

This chain uses TRBV5-5 with TRBJ1-2; 10 nucleotides match TRBD1. The CDR3 totals 16 residues. Germline V gene lookup returns CDR1 SGHKS and CDR2 YYEKEE (reference sequence). V gave up 0 bases and J gave up 2 bases; unmatched junction bases: 4. CDR3 sequence reads: CASSLAPGQGNYGYTF. In DNA, the CDR3 is TGTGCCAGCAGCTTGGCACCGGGACAGGGGAACTATGGCTACACCTTC.

This chain joins TRBV5-1 and TRBJ1-1; 7 nucleotides line up with TRBD1. The CDR3 is made up of 14 amino acids. Germline V gene sequence: CDR1 SGHRS, CDR2 YFSETQ. The J segment lost 0 bases and the V segment lost 4 bases, leaving 3 bases of the junction unmatched. The CDR3 protein is CASSRTGLNTEAFF. The CDR3 nucleotides read TGCGCCAGCAGCAGGACAGGCTTGAACACTGAAGCTTTCTTT. Looking up the rest from reference TRBV5-1 and TRBJ1-1 gives the full variable domain: KAGVTQTPRYLIKTRGQQVTLSCSPISGHRSVSWYQQTPGQGLQFLFEYFSETQRNKGNFPGRFSGRQFSNSRSEMNVSTLELGDSALYLCASSRTGLNTEAFFGQGTRLTVV.

The rearrangement links TRBV7-9 to TRBJ1-2, with no clear D. This CDR3 has 13 residues. Per germline, CDR1 SEHNR and CDR2 FQNEAQ (reference sequence). Trimming removed 3 bases at V and 4 bases at J, with 9 bases between. This CDR3 is CASSLVGSYGYTF. The CDR3 DNA reads TGTGCCAGCAGCTTGGTGGGGAGCTATGGCTACACCTTC.

The chain joins TRBV28 to TRBJ2-7; perhaps TRBD1 as D (5 bases). The CDR3 consists of 16 residues. Germline V lookup: CDR1 MDHEN, CDR2 SYDVKM. Trimming took 2 bases from V and 0 from J, leaving 14 bases between them. The DNA for the CDR3 is TGTGCCAGCAGTTTACGCGCAGGGATAAGCTCCTACGAGCAGTACTTC. Its translation: CASSLRAGISSYEQYF.

The CDR3 coding sequence is TGTGCCTGGAGGGACAATCTGGGAGTGGTGAGCAATGAGCAGTTCTTC. Translating it yields CAWRDNLGVVSNEQFF. This chain connects TRBV30 to TRBJ2-1; either TRBD1 or TRBD2 may fit D (5 bases each). V gave up 3 bases and J gave up 6 bases, with 21 bases separating them. Looked up from germline, CDR1 is GTSNPN and CDR2 is SVGIG (reference sequence). The CDR3 contains 16 residues.

The CDR3 loop is CASSPRDYTVGYTF. The CDR3 coding sequence is TGTGCCAGCAGCCCCCGGGACTACACGGTTGGCTACACCTTC. The chain uses TRBV7-9 and TRBJ1-2, with a possible D match to TRBD1 (5 bases). Trimming pared 5 bases from V and 7 bases from J, leaving 17 bases between. Germline lookup yields CDR1 SEHNR and CDR2 FQNEAQ (reference sequence). The CDR3 covers 14 residues.

To note about this clone: One end of the junction fails to match germline, which may point to a read error. The chain links TRBV5-1 to TRBJ1-4; 7 nucleotides agree with TRBD1. This CDR3 has 16 residues. Germline loops: CDR1 SGHRS, CDR2 YFSETQ. This chain's CDR3 is CASSLETGAKNEKLFF. In nucleotides, the CDR3 is TGCGCCAGCAGCCTAGAAACAGGGGCCAAAAATGAAAAGCTGTTTTTT.

This clone has just a few counts. This chain uses TRBV7-9 with TRBJ2-1; D perhaps matches TRBD2 (5 bases). Trimming removed 6 bases at V and 2 bases at J, with 17 bases between. The CDR3 covers 16 residues. The germline V gene encodes CDR1 SEHNR and CDR2 FQNEAQ (reference sequence). CDR3 protein: CASRSKPGLTYNEQFF. DNA of the CDR3: TGTGCCAGCAGATCAAAACCTGGACTGACCTACAATGAGCAGTTCTTC.

The J gene is TRBJ2-2, the V gene TRBV11-3; D may match TRBD1 or TRBD2 (5 bases each). V was clipped by 5 bases and J by 7 bases, with 17 bases between them. This CDR3 contains 15 residues. Germline V gene lookup returns CDR1 SGHNT and CDR2 YENEEA. CDR3 sequence (DNA): TGTGCCAGCAGCCCATTCCGTGGGGGTGGCGGGGAGCTGTTTTTT. The encoded protein is CASSPFRGGGGELFF.

The CDR3 loop is CASSLGQGTEAFF. CDR3 in DNA: TGTGCCAGCAGCTTAGGGCAGGGTACTGAAGCTTTCTTT. The gene calls are TRBV7-9 and TRBJ1-1; D is perhaps TRBD1 (5 bases). Germline-derived CDR1 and CDR2 are SEHNR and FQNEAQ (reference sequence). Trimming removed 1 base from V and 5 bases from J, with 8 bases in between. This CDR3 is 13 amino acids long.